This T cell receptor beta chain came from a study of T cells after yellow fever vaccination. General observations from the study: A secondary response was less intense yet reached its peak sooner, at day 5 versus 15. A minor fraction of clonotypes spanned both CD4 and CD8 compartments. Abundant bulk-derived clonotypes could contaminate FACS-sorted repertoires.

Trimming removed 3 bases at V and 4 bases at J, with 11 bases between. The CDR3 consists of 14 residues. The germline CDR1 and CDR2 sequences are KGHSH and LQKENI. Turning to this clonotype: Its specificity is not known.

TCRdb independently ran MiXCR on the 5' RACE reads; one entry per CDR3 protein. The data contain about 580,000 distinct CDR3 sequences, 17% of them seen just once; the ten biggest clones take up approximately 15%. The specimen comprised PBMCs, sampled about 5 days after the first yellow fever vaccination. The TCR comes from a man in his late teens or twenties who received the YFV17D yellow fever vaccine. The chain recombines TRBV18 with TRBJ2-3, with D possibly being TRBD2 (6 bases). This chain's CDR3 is CASSPLASPDTQYF. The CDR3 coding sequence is TGTGCCAGCTCACCTCTAGCGAGCCCAGATACGCAGTATTTT.